The T cell receptor beta chain under discussion was sequenced for a study of blood T cell repertoires in COVID-19. Study background: The analysed material was cDNA or gDNA that came from T cells, B-cell-depleted T cells, or PBMCs.

Participants were aged 18 to 89 years from more than 20 US areas. Cohort allocation depended upon clinical history that participants reported. V lost 3 bases, J lost 4 bases, and 6 bases stayed unmatched. The germline V gene encodes CDR1 LNHDA and CDR2 SQIVND (reference sequence). This CDR3 is 15 amino acids long. In the authors' workflow: Estimation of nucleated cell counts was performed using reference gene primer amplification. Produced via immunoSEQ multiplex PCR; TCRdb's table is partial and in-frame only. That table gives V, J and clone size, and the DNA gave D and trimming. This sample has 200,000 to 250,000 clones, with around 89% found just once.

The sample consisted of PBMCs or T cells enriched from blood (not recorded which). This chain uses TRBV19 with TRBJ2-1; 7 nucleotides line up with TRBD1. The TCR comes from a woman under 40 who had recovered from COVID-19. CDR3 protein: CASSMGTEFYNEQFF. The CDR3 DNA reads TGTGCCAGTAGTATGGGGACAGAATTTTACAATGAGCAGTTCTTC.